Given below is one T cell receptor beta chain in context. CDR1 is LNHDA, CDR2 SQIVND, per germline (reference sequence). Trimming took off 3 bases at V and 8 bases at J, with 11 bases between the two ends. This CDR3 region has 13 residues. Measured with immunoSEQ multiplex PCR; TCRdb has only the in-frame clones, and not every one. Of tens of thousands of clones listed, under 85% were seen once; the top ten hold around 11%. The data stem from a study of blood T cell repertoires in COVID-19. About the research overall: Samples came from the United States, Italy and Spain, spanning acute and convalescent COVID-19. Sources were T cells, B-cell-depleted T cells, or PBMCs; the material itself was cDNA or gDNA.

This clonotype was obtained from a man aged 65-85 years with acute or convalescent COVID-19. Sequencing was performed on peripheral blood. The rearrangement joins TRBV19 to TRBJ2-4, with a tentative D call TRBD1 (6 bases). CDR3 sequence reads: CASSIFRGDIQYF. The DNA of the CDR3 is TGTGCCAGTAGTATTTTCAGGGGCGACATTCAGTACTTC. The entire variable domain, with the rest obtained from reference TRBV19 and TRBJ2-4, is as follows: DGGITQSPKYLFRKEGQNVTLSCEQNLNHDAMYWYRQDPGQGLRLIYYSQIVNDFQKGDIAEGYSVSREKKESFPLTVTSAQKNPTAFYLCASSIFRGDIQYFGAGTRLSVL.